The rows below give T cell receptor beta chains drawn from one sample of a study of identical twins. TCRdb used MiXCR to reprocess the 5' RACE reads, holding one entry per CDR3 protein. The table shows around 490,000 distinct CDR3 sequences, with 20% to 25% occurring only once. These same records also appear under a second study, on yellow fever vaccine responses in identical twins.

The source material was CD4+ T cells sorted from blood. The receptors stem from a woman between 18 and 29 years old in good health. Both conserved end residues are part of each CDR3. D genes are given only for firm matches. Expanded clones are given a class, and other clones once, few, many or no size at all.

clone_size	v_call	d_call	j_call	cdr3_aa	cdr3_nt
few	TRBV10-3	TRBD2	TRBJ2-1	CAISTSGLTYNEQFF	TGTGCCATCAGTACTAGCGGGCTGACCTACAATGAGCAGTTCTTC
few	TRBV18	TRBD2	TRBJ2-7	CASSPTSGPSYEQYF	TGTGCCAGCTCACCTACTAGCGGGCCCTCCTACGAGCAGTACTTC
.	TRBV11-2	TRBD1	TRBJ2-1	CASSLVPPSGTGGRNEQFF	TGTGCCAGCAGCTTAGTCCCACCCTCCGGGACAGGGGGCCGTAATGAGCAGTTCTTC
few	TRBV20-1	TRBD2	TRBJ2-1	CSARDASGSYNEQFF	TGCAGTGCTAGAGATGCGAGCGGGAGCTACAATGAGCAGTTCTTC
.	TRBV12-3/TRBV12-4	.	TRBJ2-7	CASSLLRAVAYEQYF	TGTGCCAGCAGTTTACTCCGGGCTGTGGCCTACGAGCAGTACTTC
few	TRBV12-3/TRBV12-4	.	TRBJ2-5	CASRSEGPTWGKETQYF	TGTGCCAGCAGGTCGGAGGGTCCAACCTGGGGTAAAGAGACCCAGTACTTC
few	TRBV2	.	TRBJ2-3	CASRRLLPTDTQYF	TGTGCCAGCAGGCGACTCCTTCCCACAGATACGCAGTATTTT
.	TRBV18	TRBD1	TRBJ2-5	CASGTDQETQYF	TGTGCCAGCGGGACAGACCAAGAGACCCAGTACTTC
.	TRBV5-1	TRBD2	TRBJ2-1	CASRETSGHNEQFF	TGCGCCAGCCGAGAGACTAGCGGTCACAATGAGCAGTTCTTC
.	TRBV10-3	.	TRBJ2-7	CAISAETYEQYF	TGTGCCATCTCCGCGGAAACCTACGAGCAGTACTTC
few	TRBV7-9	.	TRBJ2-6	CASSLTGRANVLIF	TGTGCCAGCAGCTTAACAGGGAGGGCCAACGTCCTGATTTTC
few	TRBV5-1	TRBD1	TRBJ2-7	CASSSGQLIYEQYF	TGCGCCAGCAGCTCGGGACAGCTGATTTACGAGCAGTACTTC
few	TRBV10-2	TRBD2	TRBJ2-1	CASSEPSGVSAYNEQFF	TGCGCCAGCAGTGAGCCTAGCGGGGTGTCAGCCTACAATGAGCAGTTCTTC
few	TRBV3-1	TRBD1	TRBJ2-7	CASSQDLLTGGDEQYF	TGTGCCAGCAGCCAAGATCTGCTGACAGGGGGTGACGAGCAGTACTTC
few	TRBV20-1	TRBD1	TRBJ2-7	CSARGVTGGPTYEQYF	TGCAGTGCTAGAGGAGTTACAGGGGGGCCGACCTACGAGCAGTACTTC
many	TRBV5-1	.	TRBJ2-2	CASSKGHSGAGELFF	TGCGCCAGCAGCAAGGGCCATTCCGGGGCCGGGGAGCTGTTTTTT
.	TRBV7-9	.	TRBJ2-4	CASSLSVRLAKNIQYF	TGTGCCAGCAGCTTATCAGTACGTTTAGCCAAAAACATTCAGTACTTC
.	TRBV7-7	.	TRBJ2-2	CASSTGMGELFF	TGTGCCAGCAGCACAGGGATGGGGGAGCTGTTTTTT
few	TRBV27	.	TRBJ2-3	CASSLSTSPDTQYF	TGTGCCAGCAGTTTATCTACATCGCCGGATACGCAGTATTTT
.	TRBV5-1	.	TRBJ1-4	CASSLVEGGKLFF	TGCGCCAGCAGCTTGGTTGAGGGTGGAAAACTGTTTTTT
few	TRBV7-3	.	TRBJ2-1	CASSLTAALTLPRQANNEQFF	TGTGCCAGCAGCTTAACGGCAGCATTGACCCTCCCGCGACAGGCGAACAATGAGCAGTTCTTC
.	TRBV6-1	.	TRBJ1-2	CASTTARQENYGYTF	TGTGCCAGCACTACGGCGAGACAGGAGAACTATGGCTACACCTTC
.	TRBV20-1	TRBD2	TRBJ2-1	CSAAGGRIEQFF	TGCAGTGCTGCGGGAGGACGGATTGAGCAGTTCTTC
once	TRBV6-1	.	TRBJ2-2	CASRFKPRDTNTGELFF	TGTGCCAGCAGATTCAAACCTCGGGACACGAACACCGGGGAGCTGTTTTTT
.	TRBV18	.	TRBJ1-5	CASSPSWGNQPQHF	TGTGCCAGCTCACCAAGTTGGGGCAATCAGCCCCAGCATTTT